This paragraph reports one T cell receptor beta chain. What it binds is not known. The data were taken from a study of Ad26.COV2.S vaccination and SARS-CoV-2 variants. Overall study: Into the muscle, Ad26.COV2.S was dosed once or twice, 56 days apart.

Study conclusions and caveats: Possible underestimation of total T cell responses by the TCR breadth and depth analyses was noted.

Treatment in this sample: around 19 received Ad26.COV2.S at low or high dose, single or two shots; about 5 received placebo; per-sample allocation not given. Material that was analyzed had been drawn on day 63 after the first vaccine or placebo injection. Produced via immunoSEQ multiplex PCR; TCRdb's table is partial and in-frame only. The sample yields hundreds of thousands of clones, about 89% seen once. CDR3 length equals 19 residues. Trimming pared 1 base from V and 3 bases from J, leaving 23 bases between. Germline V CDR1 and CDR2: MGHRA, YSYEKL. Specimen: peripheral blood, collected in a trial of Ad26.COV2.S vaccine versus placebo. The rearrangement links TRBV4-1 to TRBJ2-3; possible D gene TRBD1, 6 bases. The clonotype originates from a person between 18 and 65 years old who received the Ad26.COV2.S COVID-19 vaccine or a placebo. CDR3 region: CASSQAPSAGLGATDTQYF. CDR3 nucleotide sequence: TGCGCCAGCAGCCAAGCCCCCTCCGCAGGTCTGGGGGCAACAGATACGCAGTATTTT.